This passage covers 4 T cell receptor beta chains from one sample sequenced in a study of T-cell memory formation after mild COVID-19. TCRdb independently ran MiXCR on the 5' RACE reads; one entry per CDR3 protein. The sample contains a few hundred thousand distinct CDR3 sequences, roughly 15% of which appear only once. Sequences were obtained from PBMCs or a T cell subset sorted from them (not recorded which). The origin of the receptors is a man aged 18 to 29 who had mild COVID-19 (a few samples of this study predate the infection). Cell type and time point are not known.

The chain carries TRBV25-1 and TRBJ1-1; a weak D match, TRBD1 (6 bases). The ends were cut back, 4 bases at V and 1 base at J, with 13 bases in the middle. Germline CDR1 reads MGHDK; CDR2 reads SYGVNS. This CDR3 spans 15 amino acids. CDR3 loop: CASSGRTAGNTEAFF. DNA for the CDR3: TGTGCCAGCAGTGGTCGGACAGCGGGGAACACTGAAGCTTTCTTT.

The V and J genes are TRBV25-1 and TRBJ2-7; D is unclear. Germline assignment: CDR1 MGHDK and CDR2 SYGVNS. V was clipped by 3 bases and J by 2 bases, with 8 bases between them. The CDR3 length is 13 residues. The CDR3 region is CASSDDTAYEQYV. In DNA form, the CDR3 reads TGTGCCAGCAGTGACGACACAGCCTACGAGCAGTACGTC.

This clonotype showed up just a few times. J is TRBJ1-1 and V is TRBV12-3 or TRBV12-4; the D is unclear. The germline V and J ends were trimmed by 2 bases and 0 bases, with 7 bases remaining between them. This CDR3 comprises 14 residues. In DNA, the CDR3 is TGTGCCAGCAGTTTACGGCAGTTGAACACTGAAGCTTTCTTT. This sequence encodes CASSLRQLNTEAFF.

This clonotype has just a few counts. As DNA, the CDR3 is TGCGCCAGCAGCCAGGGCCCAGGGGGGACAGATACGCAGTATTTT. Its protein product is CASSQGPGGTDTQYF. The chain uses TRBV4-1 and TRBJ2-3, with D possibly TRBD1 on 7 matching bases. The V gene lost 3 bases and the J gene lost 3 bases, with 13 bases spanning the gap. The CDR3 is 15 residues long. Per germline, CDR1 MGHRA and CDR2 YSYEKL.